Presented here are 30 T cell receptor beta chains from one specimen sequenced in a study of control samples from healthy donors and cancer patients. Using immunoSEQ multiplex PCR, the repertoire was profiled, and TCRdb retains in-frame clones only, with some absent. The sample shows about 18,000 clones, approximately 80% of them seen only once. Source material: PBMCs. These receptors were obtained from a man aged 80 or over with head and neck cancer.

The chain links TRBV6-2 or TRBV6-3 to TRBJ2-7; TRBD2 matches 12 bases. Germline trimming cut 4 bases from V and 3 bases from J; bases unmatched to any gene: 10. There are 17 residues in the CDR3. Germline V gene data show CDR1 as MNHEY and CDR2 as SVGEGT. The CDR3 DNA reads TGTGCCAGCAGTTCCCGATCTAGCGGGAGGGCCGTCTACGAGCAGTACTTC. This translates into CASSSRSSGRAVYEQYF.

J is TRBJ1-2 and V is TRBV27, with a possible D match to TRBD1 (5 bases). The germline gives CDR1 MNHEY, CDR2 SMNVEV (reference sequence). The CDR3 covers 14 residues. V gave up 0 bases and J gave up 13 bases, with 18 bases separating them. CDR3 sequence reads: CASSLSMAGSFFTF. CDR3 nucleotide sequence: TGTGCCAGCAGTTTATCTATGGCAGGGAGTTTTTTCACCTTC.

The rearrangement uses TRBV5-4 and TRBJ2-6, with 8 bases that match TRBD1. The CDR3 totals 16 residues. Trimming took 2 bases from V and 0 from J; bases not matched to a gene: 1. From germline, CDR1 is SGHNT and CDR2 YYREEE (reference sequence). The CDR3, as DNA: TGTGCCAGCAGCTTTACAGGGGGCTCTGGGGCCAACGTCCTGACTTTC. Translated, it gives CASSFTGGSGANVLTF.

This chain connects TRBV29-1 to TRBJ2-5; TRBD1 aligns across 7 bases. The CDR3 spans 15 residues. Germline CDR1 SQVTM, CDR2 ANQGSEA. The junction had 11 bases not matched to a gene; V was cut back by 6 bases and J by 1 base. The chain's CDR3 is CSVVRDSPFQETQYF. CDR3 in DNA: TGCAGCGTAGTCCGGGACAGCCCGTTCCAAGAGACCCAGTACTTC. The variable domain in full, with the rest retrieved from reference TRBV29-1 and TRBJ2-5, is SAVISQKPSRDICQRGTSLTIQCQVDSQVTMMFWYRQQPGQSLTLIATANQGSEATYESGFVIDKFPISRPNLTFSTLTVSNMSPEDSSIYLCSVVRDSPFQETQYFGPGTRLLVL.

CDR3 nucleotide sequence: TGTGCCAGCAGTTACTCGAGCCTAGCGGGATACAATGAGCAGTTCTTC. Its translation is CASSYSSLAGYNEQFF. The V gene is TRBV6-2 or TRBV6-3, the J gene TRBJ2-1, with TRBD2 identical over 9 bases. The CDR3 totals 16 residues. Germline loops: CDR1 MNHEY, CDR2 SVGEGT. The trim removed 0 bases at V and 4 bases at J, leaving 4 bases unmatched.

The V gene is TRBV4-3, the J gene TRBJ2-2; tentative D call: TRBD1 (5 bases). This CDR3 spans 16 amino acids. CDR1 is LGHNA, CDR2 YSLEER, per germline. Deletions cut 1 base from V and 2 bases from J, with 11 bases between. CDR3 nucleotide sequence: TGCGCCAGCAGCCAAGGCTTCGGACAAAACACCGGGGAGCTGTTTTTT. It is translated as CASSQGFGQNTGELFF.

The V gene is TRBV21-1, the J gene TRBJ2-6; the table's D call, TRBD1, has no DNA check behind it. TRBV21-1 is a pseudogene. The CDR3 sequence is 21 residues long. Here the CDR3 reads CASSTPRRDRLFSSGANVLTF. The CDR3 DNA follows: TGTGCCAGCAGCACCCCCCGGAGGGACAGGTTATTCTCCTCTGGGGCCAACGTCCTGACTTTC.

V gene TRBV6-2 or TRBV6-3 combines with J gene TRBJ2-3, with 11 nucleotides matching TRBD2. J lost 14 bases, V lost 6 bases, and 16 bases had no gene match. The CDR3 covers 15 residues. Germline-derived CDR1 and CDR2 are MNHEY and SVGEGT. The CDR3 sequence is CASSSGTSGSRGGYF. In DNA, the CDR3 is TGTGCCAGCAGCTCCGGGACTAGCGGATCCAGGGGAGGGTATTTT.

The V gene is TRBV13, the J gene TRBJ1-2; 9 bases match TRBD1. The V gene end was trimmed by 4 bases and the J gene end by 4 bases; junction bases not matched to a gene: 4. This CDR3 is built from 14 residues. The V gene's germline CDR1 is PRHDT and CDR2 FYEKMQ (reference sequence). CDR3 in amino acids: CASSSGQGPYGYTF. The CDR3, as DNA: TGTGCCAGCAGCTCCGGACAGGGGCCCTATGGCTACACCTTC.

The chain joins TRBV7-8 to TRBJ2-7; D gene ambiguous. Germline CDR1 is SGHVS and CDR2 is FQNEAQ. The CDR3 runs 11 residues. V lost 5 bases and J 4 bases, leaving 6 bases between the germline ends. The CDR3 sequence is CASSERYEQYF. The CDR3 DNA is TGTGCCAGCAGCGAACGTTACGAGCAGTACTTC.

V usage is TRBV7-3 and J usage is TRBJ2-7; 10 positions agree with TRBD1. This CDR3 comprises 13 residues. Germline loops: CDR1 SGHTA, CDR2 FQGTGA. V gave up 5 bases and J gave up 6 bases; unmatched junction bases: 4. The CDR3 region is CASSHGQGGEQYF. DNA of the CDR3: TGTGCCAGCAGCCACGGACAGGGGGGCGAGCAGTACTTC.

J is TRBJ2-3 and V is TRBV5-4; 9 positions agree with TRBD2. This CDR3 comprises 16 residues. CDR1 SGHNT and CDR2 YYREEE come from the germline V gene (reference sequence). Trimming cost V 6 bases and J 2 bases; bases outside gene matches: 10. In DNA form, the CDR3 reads TGTGCCAGCAAGCGGGGGGCGGAGGGAATCACAGATACGCAGTATTTT. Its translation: CASKRGAEGITDTQYF.

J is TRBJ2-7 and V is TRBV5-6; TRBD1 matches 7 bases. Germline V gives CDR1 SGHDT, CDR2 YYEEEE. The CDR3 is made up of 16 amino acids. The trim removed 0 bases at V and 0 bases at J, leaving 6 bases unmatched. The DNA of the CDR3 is TGTGCCAGCAGCTTGGTGAGGGGGCCTAGCTCCTACGAGCAGTACTTC. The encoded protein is CASSLVRGPSSYEQYF.

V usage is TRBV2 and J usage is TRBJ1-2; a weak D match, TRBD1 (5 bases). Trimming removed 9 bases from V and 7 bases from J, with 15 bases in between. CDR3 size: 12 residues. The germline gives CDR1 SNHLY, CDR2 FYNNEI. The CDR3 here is CASQGTARGYTF. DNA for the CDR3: TGTGCCAGTCAGGGCACGGCGCGTGGCTACACCTTC.

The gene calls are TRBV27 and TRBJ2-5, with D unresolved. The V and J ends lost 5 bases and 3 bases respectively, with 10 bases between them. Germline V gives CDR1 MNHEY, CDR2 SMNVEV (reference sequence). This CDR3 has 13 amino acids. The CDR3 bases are TGTGCCAGCAGTGGACCGTCAAAAGAGACCCAGTACTTC. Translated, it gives CASSGPSKETQYF.

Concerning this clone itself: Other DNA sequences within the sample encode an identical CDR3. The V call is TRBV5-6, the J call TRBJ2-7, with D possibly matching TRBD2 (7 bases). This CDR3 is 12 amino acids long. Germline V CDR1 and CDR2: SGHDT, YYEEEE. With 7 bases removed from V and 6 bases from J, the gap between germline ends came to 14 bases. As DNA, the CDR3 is TGTGCCAGCGGTTTGGGGGGGCTCGAGCAGTACTTC. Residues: CASGLGGLEQYF.

The CDR3 DNA reads TGTGCCAGCAGTGCTCTCGGGAGTTACAATGAGCAGTTCTTC. Its protein product is CASSALGSYNEQFF. V gene TRBV6-2 or TRBV6-3 combines with J gene TRBJ2-1; TRBD2 is a possible D gene (6 bases). Germline CDR1 reads MNHEY; CDR2 reads SVGEGT. With 5 bases removed from V and 4 bases from J, the gap between germline ends came to 12 bases. The CDR3 covers 14 residues.

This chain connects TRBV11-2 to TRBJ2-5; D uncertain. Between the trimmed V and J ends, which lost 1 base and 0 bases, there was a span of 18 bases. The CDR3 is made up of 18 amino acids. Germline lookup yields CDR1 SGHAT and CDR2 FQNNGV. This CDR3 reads CASSLGPLQVGYQETQYF. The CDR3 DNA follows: TGTGCCAGCAGCTTAGGCCCCCTCCAAGTCGGCTACCAAGAGACCCAGTACTTC.

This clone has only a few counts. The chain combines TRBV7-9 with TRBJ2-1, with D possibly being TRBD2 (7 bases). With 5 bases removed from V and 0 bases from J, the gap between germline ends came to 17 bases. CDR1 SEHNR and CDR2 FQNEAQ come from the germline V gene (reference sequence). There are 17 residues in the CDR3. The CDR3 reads CASSALGGQSSYNEQFF. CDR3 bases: TGTGCCAGCAGCGCCCTCGGGGGGCAGAGCTCCTACAATGAGCAGTTCTTC.

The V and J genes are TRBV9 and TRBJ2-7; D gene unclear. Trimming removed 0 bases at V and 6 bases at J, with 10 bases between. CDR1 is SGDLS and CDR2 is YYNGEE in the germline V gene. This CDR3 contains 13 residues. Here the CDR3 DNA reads TGTGCCAGCAGCGTAGAATTTTCCCCCGAGCAGTACTTC. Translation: CASSVEFSPEQYF.

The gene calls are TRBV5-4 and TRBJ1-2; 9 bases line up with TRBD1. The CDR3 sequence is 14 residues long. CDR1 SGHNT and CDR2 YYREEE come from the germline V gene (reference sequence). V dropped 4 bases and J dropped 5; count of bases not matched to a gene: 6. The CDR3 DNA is TGTGCCAGCAGCCGGGCCGGGACAGGGTATGGCTACACCTTC. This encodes CASSRAGTGYGYTF. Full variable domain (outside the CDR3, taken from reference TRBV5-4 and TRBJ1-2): ETGVTQSPTHLIKTRGQQVTLRCSSQSGHNTVSWYQQALGQGPQFIFQYYREEENGRGNFPPRFSGLQFPNYSSELNVNALELDDSALYLCASSRAGTGYGYTFGSGTRLTVV.

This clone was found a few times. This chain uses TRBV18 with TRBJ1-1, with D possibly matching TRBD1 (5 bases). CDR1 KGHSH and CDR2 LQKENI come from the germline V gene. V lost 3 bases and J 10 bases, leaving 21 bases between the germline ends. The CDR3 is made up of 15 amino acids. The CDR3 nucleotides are TGTGCCAGCTCACCCAATTCAGGGTCTGGGAGGGGAGCTTTCTTT. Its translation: CASSPNSGSGRGAFF. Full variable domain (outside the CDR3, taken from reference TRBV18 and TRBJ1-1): NAGVMQNPRHLVRRRGQEARLRCSPMKGHSHVYWYRQLPEEGLKFMVYLQKENIIDESGMPKERFSAEFPKEGPSILRIQQVVRGDSAAYFCASSPNSGSGRGAFFGQGTRLTVV.

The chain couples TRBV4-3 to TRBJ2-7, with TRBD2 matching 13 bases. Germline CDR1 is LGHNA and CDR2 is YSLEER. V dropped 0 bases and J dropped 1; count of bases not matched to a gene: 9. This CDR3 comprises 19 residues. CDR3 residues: CASSQELAGGPGRSYEQYF. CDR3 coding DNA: TGCGCCAGCAGCCAAGAACTAGCGGGAGGGCCGGGTAGATCCTACGAGCAGTACTTC.

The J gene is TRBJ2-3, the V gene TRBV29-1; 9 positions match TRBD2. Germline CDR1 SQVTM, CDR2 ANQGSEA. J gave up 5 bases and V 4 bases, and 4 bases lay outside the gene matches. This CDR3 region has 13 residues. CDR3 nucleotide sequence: TGCAGCGTTGTGGCGGGAGGGAGAGATACGCAGTATTTT. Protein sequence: CSVVAGGRDTQYF.

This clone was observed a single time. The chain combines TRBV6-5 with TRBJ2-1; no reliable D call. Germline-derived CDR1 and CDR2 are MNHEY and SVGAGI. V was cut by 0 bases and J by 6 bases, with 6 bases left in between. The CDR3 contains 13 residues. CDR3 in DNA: TGTGCCAGCAGTTACTCTAGCAGCAATGAGCAGTTCTTC. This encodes CASSYSSSNEQFF.

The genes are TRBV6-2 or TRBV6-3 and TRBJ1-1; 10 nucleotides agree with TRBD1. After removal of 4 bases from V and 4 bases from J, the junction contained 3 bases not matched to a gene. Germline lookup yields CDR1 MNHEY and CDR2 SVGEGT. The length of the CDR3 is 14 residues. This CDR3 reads CASSWTGGGTEAFF. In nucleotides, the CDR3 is TGTGCCAGCAGTTGGACAGGGGGAGGCACTGAAGCTTTCTTT.

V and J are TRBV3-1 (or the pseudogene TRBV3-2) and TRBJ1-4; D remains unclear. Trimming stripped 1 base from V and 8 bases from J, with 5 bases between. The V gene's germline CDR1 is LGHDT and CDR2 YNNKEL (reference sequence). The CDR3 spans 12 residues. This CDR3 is CASSQVAEKLFF. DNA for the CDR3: TGTGCCAGCAGCCAAGTAGCCGAAAAACTGTTTTTT.

In DNA, the CDR3 is TGTGCCAGCAGCTTGTTCAGGGGGGACGACAATCAGCCCCAGCATTTT. As protein: CASSLFRGDDNQPQHF. The gene calls are TRBV7-2 and TRBJ1-5; 7 positions match TRBD1. In germline, CDR1 is SGHTA, CDR2 FQGNSA. J gave up 3 bases and V 3 bases, and 8 bases lay outside the gene matches. The CDR3 covers 16 residues.

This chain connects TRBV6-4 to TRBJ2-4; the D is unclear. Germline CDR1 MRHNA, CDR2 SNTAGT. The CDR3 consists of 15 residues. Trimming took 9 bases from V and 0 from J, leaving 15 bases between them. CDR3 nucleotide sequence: TGTGCCAGGACGTTATGGGGTCTAGCCAAAAACATTCAGTACTTC. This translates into CARTLWGLAKNIQYF.

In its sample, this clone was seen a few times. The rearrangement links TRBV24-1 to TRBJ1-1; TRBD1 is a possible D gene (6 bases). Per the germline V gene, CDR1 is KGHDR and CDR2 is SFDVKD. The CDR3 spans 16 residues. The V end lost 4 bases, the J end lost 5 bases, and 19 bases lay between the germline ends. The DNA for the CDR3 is TGTGCCACCAGTGACCCCCTCAGGGGAATCTGGACTGAAGCTTTCTTT. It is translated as CATSDPLRGIWTEAFF.